Presented here are 21 T cell receptor beta chains from one specimen sequenced in a study of OX40 agonist ivuxolimab in advanced cancers. Libraries were built with the immunoSEQ multiplex PCR assay. Drawn from immuneACCESS, this table holds only the in-frame rearrangements with V and J called that TCRdb kept. Clones are partly lost; checked studies trace under half to an unresolved V gene and leave the rest unexplained. The sample includes 40,000 to 60,000 clones, with about four fifths observed a single time. The ten largest clones capture about 5.8% of the sample. The sequenced sample was CD4+ or CD8+ T cells sorted from blood, obtained in a trial of the OX40 agonist ivuxolimab. The receptors shown here come from an adult with an advanced solid tumor such as melanoma, head and neck, liver or kidney cancer.

The chain combines TRBV2 with TRBJ1-1, with 7 bases aligning to TRBD1. From germline, CDR1 is SNHLY and CDR2 FYNNEI. With V trimmed by 1 base and J by 8 bases, 10 bases remained unmatched. The CDR3 contains 15 residues. The CDR3 protein is CASSEVNRAGGEAFF. The CDR3, as DNA: TGTGCCAGCAGTGAAGTTAATAGGGCAGGGGGAGAAGCTTTCTTT.

Comment on this clone: This specimen includes other DNA sequences encoding the same CDR3. This chain uses TRBV28 with TRBJ1-1, with D perhaps TRBD1 (5 bases). Germline CDR1 and CDR2: MDHEN and SYDVKM. The CDR3 sequence is 12 residues long. Trimming stripped 2 bases from V and 4 bases from J, with 5 bases between. CDR3 bases: TGTGCCAGCAGTTTAAGGGGCACTGAAGCTTTCTTT. This sequence encodes CASSLRGTEAFF.

The J gene is TRBJ2-7, the V gene TRBV5-4, with D perhaps TRBD1 or TRBD2 (5 bases each). Germline-derived CDR1 and CDR2 are SGHNT and YYREEE (reference sequence). The CDR3 loop spans 15 amino acids. The CDR3 is CARSSQGPIPYEQYV. CDR3 DNA sequence: TGTGCCAGAAGCTCTCAGGGACCGATCCCCTACGAGCAGTACGTC.

A word on this clone: This CDR3 is missing its conserved last phenylalanine or tryptophan, likely due to a read error. The chain employs TRBV7-9 and TRBJ1-2; D ambiguous. V was pared by 3 bases and J by 4 bases, with 9 bases between. Germline-derived CDR1 and CDR2 are SEHNR and FQNEAQ (reference sequence). The CDR3 covers 13 residues. The chain's CDR3 is CASSLSNVYGYTV. The DNA for the CDR3 is TGTGCCAGCAGCTTGAGTAACGTCTATGGCTACACCGTC.

The chain joins TRBV29-1 to TRBJ2-2; D gene ambiguous. This CDR3 contains 13 residues. From germline, CDR1 is SQVTM and CDR2 ANQGSEA. The V and J ends lost 6 bases and 3 bases respectively, with 11 bases between them. CDR3 DNA sequence: TGCAGCGTCGATGGGCACTACACCGGGGAGCTGTTTTTT. Protein sequence: CSVDGHYTGELFF.

The gene calls are TRBV25-1 and TRBJ2-6; D remains unclear. Germline V gene data show CDR1 as MGHDK and CDR2 as SYGVNS. V lost 5 bases and J 4 bases, leaving 3 bases between the germline ends. The CDR3 extends over 12 amino acids. CDR3 loop: CASSPGANVLTF. DNA for the CDR3: TGTGCCAGCAGTCCCGGGGCCAACGTCCTGACTTTC.

The chain joins TRBV28 to TRBJ2-3; 9 bases are a match to TRBD2. Germline loops: CDR1 MDHEN, CDR2 SYDVKM. This CDR3 has 19 amino acids. V lost 3 bases to trimming and J lost 5 bases; unmatched junction nucleotides: 18. CDR3 region: CASSFPLWVAGEDRDTQYF. For the CDR3, the DNA is TGTGCCAGCAGTTTCCCATTATGGGTAGCGGGAGAAGACAGAGATACGCAGTATTTT.

The chain employs TRBV5-5 and TRBJ1-2; the D is unclear. Per germline, CDR1 SGHKS and CDR2 YYEKEE (reference sequence). Trimming pared 2 bases from V and 6 bases from J, leaving 23 bases between. This CDR3 is 17 amino acids long. CDR3 residues: CASSFTSGSPSFDGYTF. CDR3 DNA sequence: TGTGCCAGCAGCTTCACCAGCGGTTCTCCCAGCTTCGATGGCTACACCTTC.

This clone was seen just once. A read error may produce the germline difference seen at one junction end. The chain combines TRBV6-5 with TRBJ2-2, with a weak D call TRBD2 (6 bases). Germline V CDR1 and CDR2: MNHEY, SVGAGI. CDR3 length: 14 amino acids. The CDR3 nucleotides read TGTGCCAGCAGTTATCAGTCGGTTTACGGGGGGCTGTTTTTT. This codes for CASSYQSVYGGLFF.

The chain uses TRBV11-2 and TRBJ1-6, with TRBD1 matching over 11 bases. Trimming removed 4 bases from V and 10 bases from J; junction bases left unmatched: 6. CDR1 is SGHAT, CDR2 FQNNGV, per germline. The CDR3 sequence is 15 residues long. The CDR3 is CASSSRTGGESPLHF. As DNA, the CDR3 is TGTGCCAGCAGCTCGAGGACAGGGGGCGAATCACCCCTCCACTTT.

This clone counts as medium-sized. The chain links TRBV6-6 to TRBJ2-2; perhaps TRBD2 as D (6 bases). This CDR3 is built from 15 residues. CDR1 is MNHNY and CDR2 is SVGAGI in the germline V gene (reference sequence). The V gene lost 10 bases and the J gene lost 4 bases, with 19 bases spanning the gap. CDR3 in amino acids: CAIPREFEGTGELFF. In DNA form, the CDR3 reads TGTGCCATTCCTCGGGAGTTTGAGGGCACCGGGGAGCTGTTTTTT.

This sequence joins TRBV6-5 and TRBJ2-7; no definite D call. Germline V CDR1 and CDR2: MNHEY, SVGAGI. CDR3 length: 13 amino acids. V shed 0 bases and J shed 5 bases, with 8 bases lying between them. The chain's CDR3 is CASSYSVSHEQYF. The DNA of the CDR3 is TGTGCCAGCAGTTACTCGGTGTCCCACGAGCAGTACTTC.

This chain connects TRBV9 to TRBJ1-1; TRBD1 aligns across 9 bases. Trimming cost V 0 bases and J 8 bases; bases outside gene matches: 2. Germline CDR1 reads SGDLS; CDR2 reads YYNGEE. The CDR3 has 13 amino acids. Here the CDR3 reads CASSVAGQGEAFF. As DNA, the CDR3 is TGTGCCAGCAGCGTAGCGGGACAGGGAGAAGCTTTCTTT. The full variable domain, in which reference TRBV9 and TRBJ1-1 provide the parts outside the CDR3, is DSGVTQTPKHLITATGQRVTLRCSPRSGDLSVYWYQQSLDQGLQFLIQYYNGEERAKGNILERFSAQQFPDLHSELNLSSLELGDSALYFCASSVAGQGEAFFGQGTRLTVV.

The V call is TRBV27, the J call TRBJ2-1, with 12 positions matching TRBD2. Germline V gene lookup returns CDR1 MNHEY and CDR2 SMNVEV (reference sequence). V shed 6 bases, J shed 6 bases, and the junction held 9 bases outside the gene matches. There are 16 residues in the CDR3. The CDR3 bases are TGTGCCAGCAGCCCTTTGACTAGCGGGGGTTCCAATGAGCAGTTCTTC. It specifies CASSPLTSGGSNEQFF.

This chain connects TRBV13 to TRBJ2-1, with D possibly TRBD1 on 6 matching bases. The germline gives CDR1 PRHDT, CDR2 FYEKMQ (reference sequence). The CDR3 contains 18 residues. V was clipped by 4 bases and J by 0 bases, with 19 bases between them. Here the CDR3 reads CASSWGQQVSSSYNEQFF. The CDR3 region has the DNA TGTGCCAGCAGCTGGGGGCAACAGGTTTCTAGCTCCTACAATGAGCAGTTCTTC. Looking up the rest from reference TRBV13 and TRBJ2-1 gives the full variable domain: AAGVIQSPRHLIKEKRETATLKCYPIPRHDTVYWYQQGPGQDPQFLISFYEKMQSDKGSIPDRFSAQQFSDYHSELNMSSLELGDSALYFCASSWGQQVSSSYNEQFFGPGTRLTVL.

The chain links TRBV9 to TRBJ1-1; no clear D. CDR1 is SGDLS, CDR2 YYNGEE, per germline. Trimming removed 0 bases from V and 6 bases from J, with 9 bases in between. CDR3 length: 13 residues. CDR3 nucleotide sequence: TGTGCCAGCAGCGTAGGAGGTGGGTCTGAAGCTTTCTTT. Its translation: CASSVGGGSEAFF.

The rearrangement links TRBV11-2 to TRBJ2-7; perhaps TRBD1 as D (6 bases). The CDR3 has 14 amino acids. Germline V gene data show CDR1 as SGHAT and CDR2 as FQNNGV. Trimming pared 3 bases from V and 3 bases from J, leaving 12 bases between. This CDR3 is CASSFEQGNYEQYV. The CDR3 DNA reads TGTGCCAGCAGCTTCGAACAGGGCAACTACGAGCAGTACGTC.

V is TRBV27 and J is TRBJ1-2, with D uncertain. Per the germline V gene, CDR1 is MNHEY and CDR2 is SMNVEV (reference sequence). V lost 7 bases, J lost 3 bases, and 15 bases lay in between. The CDR3 totals 14 residues. CDR3: CASTSVEADYGYTF. The CDR3 bases are TGTGCCAGCACCTCGGTGGAAGCGGACTATGGCTACACCTTC.

This clone was counted between two and nine times. The chain uses TRBV4-3 and TRBJ2-3; D not resolved. Germline V gene data show CDR1 as LGHNA and CDR2 as YSLEER. The CDR3 has 15 residues. V lost 0 bases, J lost 4 bases, and 11 bases lay in between. DNA for the CDR3: TGCGCCAGCAGCCAAGACACCCCGGCGGCAGATACGCAGTATTTT. This gives the protein CASSQDTPAADTQYF.

The genes are TRBV9 and TRBJ2-1; 11 positions match TRBD2. V dropped 0 bases and J dropped 4; count of bases not matched to a gene: 6. The germline V gene has CDR1 SGDLS and CDR2 YYNGEE. This CDR3 has 17 amino acids. The CDR3 is CASSVEIAGGPYNEQFF. In DNA, the CDR3 is TGTGCCAGCAGCGTAGAAATAGCGGGGGGGCCTTACAATGAGCAGTTCTTC. The full variable domain, rest sourced from reference TRBV9 and TRBJ2-1, is DSGVTQTPKHLITATGQRVTLRCSPRSGDLSVYWYQQSLDQGLQFLIQYYNGEERAKGNILERFSAQQFPDLHSELNLSSLELGDSALYFCASSVEIAGGPYNEQFFGPGTRLTVL.

This clone was detected only a few times. This rearrangement joins TRBV20-1 to TRBJ1-1; D perhaps matches TRBD1 (6 bases). The CDR3 covers 11 residues. Per the germline V gene, CDR1 is DFQATT and CDR2 is SNEGSKA (reference sequence). V dropped 5 bases and J dropped 5 bases, with 9 bases sitting between them. CDR3 sequence reads: CSAVGGTEAFF. CDR3 coding DNA: TGCAGTGCTGTAGGGGGAACTGAAGCTTTCTTT.